The subject of this entry is one T cell receptor beta chain. TCRdb keeps only in-frame clones here, not all; method: immunoSEQ multiplex PCR. This table has some 50,000 clones, around 87% appearing once. The data stem from a study of T cell responses to AZD1222 COVID-19 vaccine. The CDR3 covers 15 residues. The germline gives CDR1 MDHEN, CDR2 SYDVKM. Deletions cut 2 bases from V and 1 base from J, with 9 bases between. This receptor was obtained from an adult in good health. This chain joins TRBV28 and TRBJ1-5; D is unresolved. Source: peripheral blood, taken on day 0 of AZD1222 vaccination. The CDR3 DNA reads as TGTGCCAGCAGTTTAAGGACCGGGAGCAATCAGCCCCAGCATTTT. Translated: CASSLRTGSNQPQHF.